These T cell receptor beta chains were read from a single sample in a study of CD8 T cells in Susac syndrome. TCRdb re-derived calls from the immunoSEQ multiplex PCR reads in MiXCR, one entry per CDR3 protein. The table has under 250,000 distinct CDR3 sequences, approximately 94% seen once. Material: CD4+ T cells from PBMCs. These receptors were collected from a human donor with Susac syndrome. Both conserved end residues are part of each CDR3. The order of the fields is V gene, clone size, J gene, D gene, CDR3 DNA, CDR3 protein. A D gene is named only where the DNA matches it firmly. Some rows mark clone size as missing; the rest say once, few, many or name a class of expanded clone.

v_gene: TRBV4-3; abundance: .; j_gene: TRBJ1-1; d_gene: .; CDR3nt: TGCGCCAGCAGCCAAGATCAGCGGGGGGCTTGGGACACTGAAGCTTTCTTT; CDR3aa: CASSQDQRGAWDTEAFF
v_gene: TRBV24-1; abundance: .; j_gene: TRBJ1-2; d_gene: .; CDR3nt: TGTGCCACCAGTGAGGGACCGAACTATGGCTACACCTTC; CDR3aa: CATSEGPNYGYTF
v_gene: TRBV20-1; abundance: .; j_gene: TRBJ2-5; d_gene: .; CDR3nt: TGCAGTGCTAGACTAGGCTTCCCCCAAGAGACCCAGTACTTC; CDR3aa: CSARLGFPQETQYF
v_gene: TRBV5-1; abundance: .; j_gene: TRBJ1-5; d_gene: TRBD1; CDR3nt: TGCGCCAGCAGCTTGGGGGACAGGAGCGAGCCCCAGCATTTT; CDR3aa: CASSLGDRSEPQHF
v_gene: TRBV11-2; abundance: .; j_gene: TRBJ2-7; d_gene: .; CDR3nt: TGTGCCAGCAGCTTCCGGGGCTTCTACGAGCAGTACTTC; CDR3aa: CASSFRGFYEQYF
v_gene: TRBV10-3; abundance: .; j_gene: TRBJ1-6; d_gene: .; CDR3nt: TGTGCCATAGGGAGCTCCTATAATTCACCCCTCCACTTT; CDR3aa: CAIGSSYNSPLHF
v_gene: TRBV7-3; abundance: .; j_gene: TRBJ2-1; d_gene: TRBD2; CDR3nt: TGTGCCAGCAGCTTAAACAGCGGGGGGGGAGATGAGCAGTTCTTC; CDR3aa: CASSLNSGGGDEQFF
v_gene: TRBV9; abundance: once; j_gene: TRBJ2-5; d_gene: TRBD2; CDR3nt: TGTGCCAGCAGCGTCGGGACTAGCGGGGGGCCCCTGGGACACCAAGAGACCCAGTACTTC; CDR3aa: CASSVGTSGGPLGHQETQYF
v_gene: TRBV12-3/TRBV12-4; abundance: .; j_gene: TRBJ1-1; d_gene: .; CDR3nt: TGTGCCAGCGGTAGTGGGGAGAACACTGAAGCTTTCTTT; CDR3aa: CASGSGENTEAFF
v_gene: TRBV20-1; abundance: .; j_gene: TRBJ1-2; d_gene: .; CDR3nt: TGCAGTGCTAGCATTAACTATGGCTACACCTTC; CDR3aa: CSASINYGYTF
v_gene: TRBV4-1; abundance: .; j_gene: TRBJ2-7; d_gene: .; CDR3nt: TGCGCCAGCAGCCAAGATAGGACGCTGCAGCAGTACTTC; CDR3aa: CASSQDRTLQQYF
v_gene: TRBV5-4; abundance: .; j_gene: TRBJ2-6; d_gene: TRBD2; CDR3nt: TGTGCCAGCAGTCCTAGCGGCTCTGGGGCCAACGTCCTGACTTTC; CDR3aa: CASSPSGSGANVLTF
v_gene: TRBV10-3; abundance: .; j_gene: TRBJ1-2; d_gene: .; CDR3nt: TGTGCCACCATCGCCGGACAGCACTATGGCTACACCTTC; CDR3aa: CATIAGQHYGYTF
v_gene: TRBV19; abundance: .; j_gene: TRBJ2-5; d_gene: .; CDR3nt: TGTGCCAGTAGTCTCCATGGAGGGATCGAGACCCAGTACTTC; CDR3aa: CASSLHGGIETQYF
v_gene: TRBV12-3/TRBV12-4; abundance: .; j_gene: TRBJ1-5; d_gene: .; CDR3nt: TGTGCCAGCAATCCAGGTAGCAATCAGCCCCAGCATTTT; CDR3aa: CASNPGSNQPQHF
v_gene: TRBV4-1; abundance: .; j_gene: TRBJ2-7; d_gene: TRBD2; CDR3nt: TGCGCCAGCAGCCGACACGCAGCGGGGCGGCCCTACGAGCAGTACTTC; CDR3aa: CASSRHAAGRPYEQYF
v_gene: TRBV12-3/TRBV12-4; abundance: .; j_gene: TRBJ2-6; d_gene: .; CDR3nt: TGTGCCAGCAGTTTAGGTTTTCGGAGCTCTGGGGCCAACGTCCTGACTTTC; CDR3aa: CASSLGFRSSGANVLTF
v_gene: TRBV2; abundance: .; j_gene: TRBJ2-2; d_gene: TRBD1; CDR3nt: TGTGCCAGCCGGACAGGTGGGGACACCGGGGAGCTGTTTTTT; CDR3aa: CASRTGGDTGELFF
v_gene: TRBV4-3; abundance: .; j_gene: TRBJ2-2; d_gene: .; CDR3nt: TGCGCCAGCAGCCAACATCAGGGGAACACCGGGGAGCTGTTTTTT; CDR3aa: CASSQHQGNTGELFF
v_gene: TRBV20-1; abundance: .; j_gene: TRBJ2-3; d_gene: .; CDR3nt: TGCAGTGCTAGCCACGGGGTTAGCACAGATACGCAGTATTTT; CDR3aa: CSASHGVSTDTQYF
v_gene: TRBV20-1; abundance: once; j_gene: TRBJ2-7; d_gene: .; CDR3nt: TGCAGTGCTAGAGATCCGACCTCCTACGAGCAGTACTTC; CDR3aa: CSARDPTSYEQYF
v_gene: TRBV5-1; abundance: .; j_gene: TRBJ2-7; d_gene: TRBD2; CDR3nt: TGCGCCAGCAGCTCTTCCGGGACTAGACGGTACGAGCAGTACTTC; CDR3aa: CASSSSGTRRYEQYF
v_gene: TRBV5-1; abundance: .; j_gene: TRBJ2-7; d_gene: .; CDR3nt: TGCGCCAGCAGCTTGGATCCAGTCTCCTACGAGCAGTACTTC; CDR3aa: CASSLDPVSYEQYF
v_gene: TRBV7-9; abundance: .; j_gene: TRBJ2-3; d_gene: TRBD2; CDR3nt: TGTGCCAGCAGTCGACTAGCGGCACTCACAGATACGCAGTATTTT; CDR3aa: CASSRLAALTDTQYF
v_gene: TRBV20-1; abundance: .; j_gene: TRBJ2-7; d_gene: .; CDR3nt: TGCAGTGCTAGTAAGATACAGGGCTACGAGCAGTACTTC; CDR3aa: CSASKIQGYEQYF
v_gene: TRBV18; abundance: .; j_gene: TRBJ1-3; d_gene: .; CDR3nt: TGTGCCAGCTCACCCGGGGCTGGAAACACCATATATTTT; CDR3aa: CASSPGAGNTIYF
v_gene: TRBV5-1; abundance: .; j_gene: TRBJ1-2; d_gene: .; CDR3nt: TGCGCCAGCAGCTCCTACAGGGACGGCTACACCTTC; CDR3aa: CASSSYRDGYTF
v_gene: TRBV6-1; abundance: .; j_gene: TRBJ2-7; d_gene: TRBD2; CDR3nt: TGTGCCAGCAGTGAAAGGACTAGCGTCTCATCCGAGCAGTACTTC; CDR3aa: CASSERTSVSSEQYF
v_gene: TRBV20-1; abundance: .; j_gene: TRBJ1-1; d_gene: .; CDR3nt: TGCAGTGCTGCTCGGACAGCGAACACTGAAGCTTTCTTT; CDR3aa: CSAARTANTEAFF
v_gene: TRBV5-1; abundance: .; j_gene: TRBJ2-7; d_gene: .; CDR3nt: TGCGCCAGCCGGAGAGGGGCCAGCTCCTACGAGCAGTACTTC; CDR3aa: CASRRGASSYEQYF
v_gene: TRBV3-1; abundance: .; j_gene: TRBJ2-7; d_gene: TRBD1; CDR3nt: TGTGCCAGCAGCCAAAACAGGGGATCCGAGCAGTACTTC; CDR3aa: CASSQNRGSEQYF
v_gene: TRBV5-1; abundance: .; j_gene: TRBJ2-3; d_gene: TRBD2; CDR3nt: TGCGCCAGCAGCTTGGGACTAGCGGGGACAGATACGCAGTATTTT; CDR3aa: CASSLGLAGTDTQYF
v_gene: TRBV6-6; abundance: .; j_gene: TRBJ2-3; d_gene: .; CDR3nt: TGTGCCAGCAGTTTGACTAGAGACACAGATACGCAGTATTTT; CDR3aa: CASSLTRDTDTQYF
v_gene: TRBV4-3; abundance: .; j_gene: TRBJ1-1; d_gene: .; CDR3nt: TGCGCCAGCAGCCAACACAGGGTCACTGAAGCTTTCTTT; CDR3aa: CASSQHRVTEAFF
v_gene: TRBV18; abundance: .; j_gene: TRBJ2-2; d_gene: TRBD1; CDR3nt: TGTGCCATCAGAAGGGACAGGGGATCGAACACCGGGGAGCTGTTTTTT; CDR3aa: CAIRRDRGSNTGELFF